Below, 32 T cell receptor beta chains from the same sample are listed, as sequenced in a study of blood T cells in healthy people across ages. Primed by a sample-barcoded 5' primer and a J-beta primer mix, a second PCR proceeded for 7 to 11 cycles. TCRdb redid the calling of the 5' RACE reads with MiXCR, one entry per CDR3 protein. The sample yields 700,000 or so distinct CDR3 sequences, 22% seen once. The source material was blood. Source of these receptors: a man in his 70s in good health.

This clonotype has just a few counts. This chain uses TRBV7-9 with TRBJ1-1, with D maybe TRBD1 (5 bases). The CDR3 is 16 residues long. Germline CDR1 SEHNR, CDR2 FQNEAQ (reference sequence). Between the trimmed V and J ends, which lost 5 bases and 0 bases, there was a span of 16 bases. The CDR3 region has the DNA TGTGCCAGCAGCCCCCTCCAGGGAGCCGTGAACACTGAAGCTTTCTTT. Its protein is CASSPLQGAVNTEAFF.

The V and J genes are TRBV12-3 or TRBV12-4 and TRBJ2-6; D may be TRBD2 (6 bases). Trimming shortened V by 5 bases and J by 3 bases, and 14 bases separated the two germline ends. The CDR3 has 16 amino acids. CDR3 DNA: TGTGCCAGCAGTCGGGGACTGCTCGGTGGGGCCAACGTCCTGACTTTC. This translates into CASSRGLLGGANVLTF.

This sequence joins TRBV18 and TRBJ2-1; D call uncertain. This CDR3 spans 15 amino acids. Germline CDR1 and CDR2: KGHSH and LQKENI. Between the trimmed V and J ends, which lost 2 bases and 10 bases, there was a span of 18 bases. CDR3 loop: CASSPSIVSGREQFF. CDR3 DNA: TGTGCCAGCTCACCAAGTATAGTCTCTGGGCGAGAGCAGTTCTTC.

This clonotype was observed many times. This rearrangement joins TRBV7-6 to TRBJ2-6; no reliable D call. The V end lost 4 bases, the J end lost 1 base, and 11 bases lay between the germline ends. Germline V CDR1 and CDR2: SGHVS, FNYEAQ. This CDR3 is 16 amino acids long. The CDR3 protein is CASSSLGVSGANVLTF. The CDR3 DNA is TGTGCCAGCAGCTCTTTGGGCGTTTCTGGGGCCAACGTCCTGACTTTC.

This clonotype was observed a handful of times. The CDR3 DNA sequence: TGTGCCAGCACCGTAAGGGGGGAAGAAAAACTGTTTTTT. Translating it yields CASTVRGEEKLFF. The chain joins TRBV27 to TRBJ1-4, with D perhaps matching TRBD1 (6 bases). Deletions cut 7 bases from V and 8 bases from J, with 14 bases between. CDR1 and CDR2 from the germline V gene are MNHEY and SMNVEV (reference sequence). CDR3 length equals 13 residues.

In its sample, this clonotype was seen a few times. The chain carries TRBV29-1 and TRBJ2-4; D may match TRBD1 or TRBD2 (6 bases each). This CDR3 has 15 amino acids. The V gene's germline CDR1 is SQVTM and CDR2 ANQGSEA. V was pared by 6 bases and J by 6 bases, with 21 bases between. DNA of the CDR3: TGCAGCGTGGCGGCTTCCCGGGGGCGCGGAAACATTCAGTACTTC. It specifies CSVAASRGRGNIQYF.

This clonotype was counted only a few times. V and J are TRBV7-2 and TRBJ2-3, with D perhaps matching TRBD2 (6 bases). The CDR3 is 16 residues long. The V and J ends lost 5 bases and 3 bases respectively, with 18 bases between them. Looked up from germline, CDR1 is SGHTA and CDR2 is FQGNSA. In DNA, the CDR3 is TGTGCCAGCAGCGAATACTCTAGCGATATAACAGATACGCAGTATTTT. Translating gives CASSEYSSDITDTQYF.

This clonotype turned up a few times. The chain combines TRBV5-1 with TRBJ2-2, with 9 bases matching TRBD2. Germline loops: CDR1 SGHRS, CDR2 YFSETQ. V lost 2 bases and J lost 7; bases outside the gene matches: 6. This CDR3 spans 15 amino acids. In nucleotides, the CDR3 is TGCGCCAGCAGCTTTCCCGGACTAGCGATCGGGGAGCTGTTTTTT. This translates into CASSFPGLAIGELFF.

Only a few counts were recorded for this clonotype. The chain uses TRBV7-2 and TRBJ2-1, with D perhaps assigned TRBD1 or TRBD2 (6 bases each). The CDR3 has 16 residues. CDR1 and CDR2 (germline): SGHTA, FQGNSA. Deletions cut 6 bases from V and 8 bases from J, with 23 bases between. CDR3 sequence (DNA): TGTGCCAGCAGATCCCAGGGGCGACTAGTGAGCGATGAGCAGTTCTTC. Amino acids: CASRSQGRLVSDEQFF.

This clonotype occurred a few times. J is TRBJ2-1 and V is TRBV15; 8 bases line up with TRBD1. The CDR3 consists of 15 residues. The V gene end was trimmed by 0 bases and the J gene end by 4 bases; junction bases not matched to a gene: 2. Germline V gives CDR1 LNHNV, CDR2 YYDKDF (reference sequence). The CDR3 protein is CATSREQGGYNEQFF. The CDR3 nucleotides are TGTGCCACCAGCAGAGAACAGGGGGGTTACAATGAGCAGTTCTTC.

The V and J genes are TRBV29-1 and TRBJ2-1; D is uncertain. Trimming removed 7 bases at V and 4 bases at J, with 11 bases between. The germline gives CDR1 SQVTM, CDR2 ANQGSEA. This CDR3 is 12 amino acids long. CDR3 in DNA: TGCAGCGGACGAGAGCAGTACAATGAGCAGTTCTTC. Amino acids: CSGREQYNEQFF.

This clonotype was observed a few times. This chain connects TRBV6-6 to TRBJ1-2; D call uncertain. Between the trimmed V and J ends, which lost 0 bases and 0 bases, there was a span of 5 bases. Germline loops: CDR1 MNHNY, CDR2 SVGAGI (reference sequence). The CDR3 runs to 14 residues. The CDR3 bases are TGTGCCAGCAGTTACTCGAACCCTAACTATGGCTACACCTTC. Its translation: CASSYSNPNYGYTF.

This clonotype was found once. The rearrangement uses TRBV5-1 and TRBJ2-6; 7 bases are shared with TRBD1. The CDR3 is made up of 17 amino acids. Trimming removed 2 bases from V and 1 base from J; junction bases left unmatched: 6. Germline CDR1 reads SGHRS; CDR2 reads YFSETQ. The CDR3 is CASSFLTGVSGANVLTF. The CDR3 DNA follows: TGCGCCAGCAGCTTTTTAACAGGGGTATCTGGGGCCAACGTCCTGACTTTC.

The chain employs TRBV7-8 and TRBJ2-6; D remains unclear. The germline CDR1 and CDR2 sequences are SGHVS and FQNEAQ. Between the trimmed V and J ends, which lost 6 bases and 0 bases, there was a span of 12 bases. The CDR3 runs 16 residues. CDR3 DNA: TGTGCCAGCAGTCCACCCGACCACTCTGGGGCCAACGTCCTGACTTTC. As protein: CASSPPDHSGANVLTF.

The V and J genes are TRBV7-9 and TRBJ1-1, with D uncertain. V was trimmed by 1 base and J by 1 base, leaving 10 bases between them. From germline, CDR1 is SEHNR and CDR2 FQNEAQ (reference sequence). The CDR3 covers 15 residues. This chain's CDR3 is CASSLVGSQNTEAFF. The CDR3 DNA reads TGTGCCAGCAGCTTAGTGGGCAGTCAGAACACTGAAGCTTTCTTT.

The chain carries TRBV28 and TRBJ2-6; 7 bases are shared with TRBD1. This CDR3 region has 15 residues. The junction had 3 bases not matched to a gene; V was cut back by 5 bases and J by 2 bases. Germline CDR1 and CDR2: MDHEN and SYDVKM. The CDR3 loop is CASSPQGAGANVLTF. In DNA form, the CDR3 reads TGTGCCAGCAGTCCTCAGGGGGCTGGGGCCAACGTCCTGACTTTC. Together with reference TRBV28 and TRBJ2-6, the CDR3 gives the full variable domain: DVKVTQSSRYLVKRTGEKVFLECVQDMDHENMFWYRQDPGLGLRLIYFSYDVKMKEKGDIPEGYSVSREKKERFSLILESASTNQTSMYLCASSPQGAGANVLTFGAGSRLTVL.

V gene TRBV24-1 combines with J gene TRBJ1-5; weak D call: TRBD1 (5 bases). Germline V gives CDR1 KGHDR, CDR2 SFDVKD. This CDR3 contains 15 residues. Deletions cut 3 bases from V and 7 bases from J, with 15 bases between. CDR3 in amino acids: CATSDGTLPGQPQHF. CDR3 in DNA: TGTGCCACCAGTGATGGGACTCTCCCGGGCCAGCCCCAGCATTTT.

J is TRBJ2-5 and V is TRBV12-3 or TRBV12-4; 7 nucleotides agree with TRBD2. Gene TRBJ2-1 matches the end of the DNA better, so the J call may be wrong. This CDR3 is 12 amino acids long. The CDR3, as DNA: TGTGCCAGCAGCCGAAGCGGGGATGAGCAGTTCTTC. Protein: CASSRSGDEQFF.

This clonotype was seen repeatedly, ten times or more. This rearrangement joins TRBV11-2 to TRBJ2-7, with D possibly matching TRBD2 (6 bases). Germline assignment: CDR1 SGHAT and CDR2 FQNNGV. The CDR3 loop spans 15 amino acids. Trimming took off 5 bases at V and 1 base at J, with 15 bases between the two ends. The CDR3 loop is CASSVNRDSSYEQYF. CDR3 nucleotide sequence: TGTGCCAGCAGCGTAAACCGGGACTCTTCCTACGAGCAGTACTTC.

The chain's CDR3 is CASSYSGIGRSSSYNEQFF. CDR3 coding DNA: TGTGCCAGCAGTTACTCGGGAATAGGGAGGTCGAGCTCCTACAATGAGCAGTTCTTC. This rearrangement joins TRBV6-5 to TRBJ2-1; possible D gene TRBD2, 6 bases. With 0 bases removed from V and 0 bases from J, the gap between germline ends came to 18 bases. CDR3 length: 19 amino acids. The germline V gene has CDR1 MNHEY and CDR2 SVGAGI.

The chain couples TRBV29-1 to TRBJ2-4, with D unclear. The CDR3 covers 15 residues. V lost 4 bases and J 0 bases, leaving 13 bases between the germline ends. The germline V gene has CDR1 SQVTM and CDR2 ANQGSEA. In DNA form, the CDR3 reads TGCAGCGTTGGGGTCAAAACTCTAGCCAAAAACATTCAGTACTTC. It encodes CSVGVKTLAKNIQYF.

Only a few counts were recorded for this clonotype. This sequence joins TRBV20-1 and TRBJ1-4; the D is unclear. CDR3 length: 14 amino acids. V was clipped by 2 bases and J by 7 bases, with 14 bases between them. Germline V CDR1 and CDR2: DFQATT, SNEGSKA (reference sequence). The DNA for the CDR3 is TGCAGTGCTAGAACGCCCGGGGTTCGTGAAAAACTGTTTTTT. Translated, it gives CSARTPGVREKLFF.

Concerning this clonotype itself: A junction end diverges from the germline sequence, so it may reflect a read error. The J gene is TRBJ2-3, the V gene TRBV20-1, with a weak D call TRBD1 (5 bases). The CDR3 totals 15 residues. Per the germline V gene, CDR1 is DFQATT and CDR2 is SNEGSKA (reference sequence). The chain's CDR3 is CSPREASGATDSQYF. CDR3 nucleotides: TGCAGTCCTCGAGAGGCTAGTGGGGCCACAGATTCGCAGTATTTT.

The V call is TRBV5-1, the J call TRBJ2-5; 8 bases map to TRBD2. The J call may be wrong; the DNA end is better matched by TRBJ2-1. Germline V gene data show CDR1 as SGHRS and CDR2 as YFSETQ. There are 15 residues in the CDR3. This CDR3 reads CASSVSGDSYNEQFF. The DNA of the CDR3 is TGCGCCAGCAGCGTTAGCGGGGACTCCTACAATGAGCAGTTCTTC.

J is TRBJ2-3 and V is TRBV28; 7 positions agree with TRBD2. CDR3 length: 15 residues. Germline assignment: CDR1 MDHEN and CDR2 SYDVKM. Unmatched junction bases numbered 5, after V lost 5 bases and J lost 0 bases. CDR3 bases: TGTGCCAGCAGTCCTAGCGGAATCAGCACAGATACGCAGTATTTT. Amino acid sequence: CASSPSGISTDTQYF.

In its sample, this clonotype was seen a few times. The rearrangement links TRBV25-1 to TRBJ2-1; 8 bases are a match to TRBD2. Germline CDR1 MGHDK, CDR2 SYGVNS. The CDR3 loop spans 18 amino acids. V trimming: 1 base; J trimming: 3 bases; junction bases outside the gene matches: 11. The CDR3 DNA is TGTGCCAGCAGTGAATCCTTCCTAGCGGGTGATCTCTACAATGAGCAGTTCTTC. This codes for CASSESFLAGDLYNEQFF. Supplemented by reference TRBV25-1 and TRBJ2-1, the full variable domain reads EADIYQTPRYLVIGTGKKITLECSQTMGHDKMYWYQQDPGMELHLIHYSYGVNSTEKGDLSSESTVSRIRTEHFPLTLESARPSHTSQYLCASSESFLAGDLYNEQFFGPGTRLTVL.

This rearrangement joins TRBV27 to TRBJ1-2; weak D call: TRBD1 (5 bases). This CDR3 has 12 amino acids. From germline, CDR1 is MNHEY and CDR2 SMNVEV (reference sequence). V was pared by 3 bases and J by 6 bases, with 8 bases between. The CDR3 DNA follows: TGTGCCAGCAGTTTTGACAGACATGGCTACACCTTC. Amino acid sequence: CASSFDRHGYTF.

V usage is TRBV20-1 and J usage is TRBJ2-2; no definite D call. V dropped 1 base and J dropped 2 bases, with 11 bases sitting between them. The CDR3 has 15 residues. CDR1 DFQATT and CDR2 SNEGSKA come from the germline V gene (reference sequence). The CDR3 sequence: CSARGDGLNTGELFF. The CDR3 DNA follows: TGCAGTGCTAGAGGTGACGGCCTCAACACCGGGGAGCTGTTTTTT.

V is TRBV6-5 and J is TRBJ1-5; TRBD1 aligns across 7 bases. The CDR3 length is 13 residues. The J segment lost 5 bases and the V segment lost 6 bases, leaving 4 bases of the junction unmatched. CDR1 is MNHEY and CDR2 is SVGAGI in the germline V gene. The CDR3 protein is CASSRQGDQPQHF. In nucleotides, the CDR3 is TGTGCCAGCAGCCGACAGGGTGATCAGCCCCAGCATTTT.

The count of this clonotype is one. This chain links TRBV9 with TRBJ2-3, with D perhaps TRBD1 or TRBD2 (5 bases each). Trimming cost V 4 bases and J 2 bases, with 14 bases left between them. Germline loops: CDR1 SGDLS, CDR2 YYNGEE. CDR3 length: 15 residues. This CDR3 is CASSRTGTDTDTQYF. The CDR3 DNA follows: TGTGCCAGCAGCAGGACCGGGACCGACACAGATACGCAGTATTTT.

This clonotype has only a few counts. The rearrangement links TRBV7-9 to TRBJ1-4; D gene uncertain. V gave up 5 bases and J gave up 6 bases, with 7 bases separating them. Germline V gene data show CDR1 as SEHNR and CDR2 as FQNEAQ (reference sequence). CDR3 length equals 12 residues. As DNA, the CDR3 is TGTGCCAGCAGCCTTCTCGATGAAAAACTGTTTTTT. Translated: CASSLLDEKLFF.

This clonotype was picked up a small number of times. A junction end diverges from the germline sequence, so it may reflect a read error. The chain recombines TRBV12-3 or TRBV12-4 with TRBJ1-2, with D uncertain. The CDR3 covers 12 residues. The CDR3 loop is CASSQGNYGYIF. The CDR3 bases are TGTGCCAGCAGCCAAGGGAACTATGGCTACATCTTC.